The source of this TCR beta chain is a study of metastatic and nonmetastatic thyroid tumors. Study at large: Across blood and tumor or nodule tissue, repertoires from malignant and benign thyroid patients were compared with one another.

Per the original data handling: Variation in CDR3 across clinicopathological groups served as the basis for constructing a distant-metastasis classifier in papillary thyroid cancer. With MiXCR, TCRdb reprocessed the PCR reads. TCRdb assigned the V and J calls; the authors' analysis was not used. The data contain 15,000 to 20,000 clones, approximately 35% of them singletons. A note on this clone: Its matching antigen is unknown.

Trimming stripped 3 bases from V and 1 base from J, with 6 bases between. The germline CDR1 and CDR2 sequences are MNHEY and SVGAGI. The CDR3 is made up of 13 amino acids. Regarding the study as a whole: Significantly greater TCR beta diversity was reportedly found in malignant thyroid tumors than in benign nodules (in blood and tumor).

Thyroid surgery had not been preceded by any treatment in any patient. The receptor comes from a male donor with papillary thyroid cancer or a benign thyroid nodule (not recorded which). Some clones in this sample may be carry-over from other donors' samples. This chain uses TRBV6-5 with TRBJ1-1; D remains ambiguous. Sequencing used tumor tissue. The CDR3 DNA sequence: TGTGCCAGCAGTTATAGAGGGAACACTGAAGCTTTCTTT. Translated: CASSYRGNTEAFF.